This is a list of T cell receptor beta chains from one sample in a study of T cells in Graves' hyperthyroidism and ophthalmopathy. MiXCR, run by TCRdb on the multiplex PCR reads, gives a single entry per CDR3 protein. The sample shows approximately 320,000 distinct CDR3 sequences, approximately 17% of them seen only once. The sequencing sample was made of blood. These receptors were obtained from a man in his thirties or forties with Graves' hyperthyroidism. Each CDR3 is given with its conserved first and last residue. The D gene is left open where the match is weak. Clone size is shown for a subset of rows, as once, few, many or a class of expanded clone.

j_call: TRBJ2-6; clone_size: many; v_call: TRBV30; cdr3_length: 14; d_call: -; cdr3_aa: CAWSRLSGANVLTF; cdr3_nt: TGTGCCTGGAGTAGGCTTTCTGGGGCCAACGTCCTGACTTTC
j_call: TRBJ2-3; clone_size: many; v_call: TRBV11-1; cdr3_length: 16; d_call: -; cdr3_aa: CASSLRKYGGTDTQYF; cdr3_nt: TGTGCCAGCAGCTTAAGAAAATATGGTGGGACAGATACGCAGTATTTT
j_call: TRBJ2-7; clone_size: many; v_call: TRBV7-9; cdr3_length: 15; d_call: -; cdr3_aa: CASSVRAAGVSEQYF; cdr3_nt: TGTGCCAGCAGCGTCCGGGCCGCCGGGGTCTCCGAGCAGTACTTC
j_call: TRBJ2-7; clone_size: many; v_call: TRBV27; cdr3_length: 17; d_call: TRBD2; cdr3_aa: CASSLTLGRAQGYEQYF; cdr3_nt: TGTGCCAGCAGTTTAACCCTCGGGAGGGCTCAGGGCTACGAGCAGTACTTC
j_call: TRBJ2-5; clone_size: many; v_call: TRBV28; cdr3_length: 13; d_call: TRBD2; cdr3_aa: CASSTSGRGAQYF; cdr3_nt: TGTGCCAGCAGCACTAGCGGGAGGGGGGCCCAGTACTTC
j_call: TRBJ2-5; clone_size: many; v_call: TRBV20-1; cdr3_length: 13; d_call: -; cdr3_aa: CSAPGVYQETQYF; cdr3_nt: TGCAGTGCCCCGGGGGTGTACCAAGAGACCCAGTACTTC
j_call: TRBJ2-2; clone_size: -; v_call: TRBV5-1; cdr3_length: 15; d_call: -; cdr3_aa: CASSLEWANTGELFF; cdr3_nt: TGCGCCAGCAGCTTGGAGTGGGCGAACACCGGGGAGCTGTTTTTT
j_call: TRBJ1-1; clone_size: many; v_call: TRBV3-1; cdr3_length: 14; d_call: -; cdr3_aa: CASSPGVEHTEAFF; cdr3_nt: TGTGCCAGCAGCCCCGGGGTCGAGCACACTGAAGCTTTCTTT
j_call: TRBJ2-3; clone_size: many; v_call: TRBV7-2; cdr3_length: 14; d_call: -; cdr3_aa: CASRSHESTDTQYF; cdr3_nt: TGTGCCAGCAGATCCCACGAAAGCACAGATACGCAGTATTTT
j_call: TRBJ2-1; clone_size: once; v_call: TRBV11-1; cdr3_length: 16; d_call: TRBD1; cdr3_aa: CASSLTRGRRANEQFF; cdr3_nt: TGTGCCAGCAGCTTAACCAGGGGGCGCAGGGCGAATGAGCAGTTCTTC
j_call: TRBJ2-3; clone_size: -; v_call: TRBV4-2; cdr3_length: 14; d_call: -; cdr3_aa: CASSQDKLPSTQYF; cdr3_nt: TGTGCCAGCAGCCAAGATAAGCTCCCCTCTACGCAGTATTTT
j_call: TRBJ1-5; clone_size: -; v_call: TRBV19; cdr3_length: 13; d_call: -; cdr3_aa: CASSVEGIRPQHF; cdr3_nt: TGTGCCAGTAGTGTGGAGGGGATAAGGCCCCAGCATTTT
j_call: TRBJ1-2; clone_size: few; v_call: TRBV7-8; cdr3_length: 14; d_call: TRBD1; cdr3_aa: CASSSTGGIYGYTF; cdr3_nt: TGTGCCAGCAGCTCGACAGGGGGCATCTATGGCTACACCTTC
j_call: TRBJ2-7; clone_size: many; v_call: TRBV10-3; cdr3_length: 11; d_call: TRBD2; cdr3_aa: CATREVYEQYF; cdr3_nt: TGTGCCACCCGGGAGGTCTACGAGCAGTACTTC
j_call: TRBJ2-5; clone_size: many; v_call: TRBV3-1; cdr3_length: 17; d_call: TRBD2; cdr3_aa: CASSQGGSGSGIETQYF; cdr3_nt: TGTGCCAGCAGCCAAGGAGGTAGCGGGAGTGGTATAGAGACCCAGTACTTC
j_call: TRBJ2-1; clone_size: many; v_call: TRBV5-1; cdr3_length: 12; d_call: -; cdr3_aa: CASSFRASEQFF; cdr3_nt: TGCGCCAGCAGCTTCAGGGCGAGTGAGCAGTTCTTC
j_call: TRBJ2-7; clone_size: many; v_call: TRBV6-1; cdr3_length: 14; d_call: -; cdr3_aa: CASSEDSLSYEQYF; cdr3_nt: TGTGCCAGCAGTGAGGACAGTTTATCCTACGAGCAGTACTTC
j_call: TRBJ2-5; clone_size: -; v_call: TRBV3-1; cdr3_length: 13; d_call: -; cdr3_aa: CASSHKNQETQYF; cdr3_nt: TGTGCCAGCAGCCATAAAAACCAAGAGACCCAGTACTTC
j_call: TRBJ2-2; clone_size: -; v_call: TRBV18; cdr3_length: 16; d_call: TRBD2; cdr3_aa: CASSPPTSADTGELFF; cdr3_nt: TGTGCCAGCTCACCACCGACTAGCGCCGACACCGGGGAGCTGTTTTTT
j_call: TRBJ2-7; clone_size: few; v_call: TRBV2; cdr3_length: 12; d_call: -; cdr3_aa: CASRVSSYEQYF; cdr3_nt: TGTGCCAGCCGGGTCAGCTCCTACGAGCAGTACTTC
j_call: TRBJ1-5; clone_size: -; v_call: TRBV12-3/TRBV12-4; cdr3_length: 15; d_call: -; cdr3_aa: CASRQEWGDNQPQHF; cdr3_nt: TGTGCCAGCAGGCAAGAGTGGGGGGACAATCAGCCCCAGCATTTT
j_call: TRBJ1-6; clone_size: many; v_call: TRBV3-1; cdr3_length: 14; d_call: -; cdr3_aa: CASKESSYNSPLHF; cdr3_nt: TGTGCCAGCAAAGAGAGCTCCTATAATTCACCCCTCCACTTT
j_call: TRBJ1-5; clone_size: many; v_call: TRBV30; cdr3_length: 13; d_call: TRBD1; cdr3_aa: CAWGQGVGQPQHF; cdr3_nt: TGTGCCTGGGGACAGGGGGTCGGGCAGCCCCAGCATTTT
j_call: TRBJ2-7; clone_size: many; v_call: TRBV11-2; cdr3_length: 21; d_call: TRBD1; cdr3_aa: CASSLDPSGQGIGLAPYEQYF; cdr3_nt: TGTGCCAGCAGCTTAGATCCCTCAGGACAGGGGATAGGGCTAGCCCCCTACGAGCAGTACTTC
j_call: TRBJ2-7; clone_size: -; v_call: TRBV27; cdr3_length: 15; d_call: -; cdr3_aa: CASSTLQAISYEQYF; cdr3_nt: TGTGCCAGCAGTACCTTACAGGCCATTTCCTACGAGCAGTACTTC
j_call: TRBJ1-2; clone_size: many; v_call: TRBV5-1; cdr3_length: 14; d_call: TRBD1; cdr3_aa: CASSPGGTDYGYTF; cdr3_nt: TGCGCCAGCAGCCCCGGGGGGACAGACTATGGCTACACCTTC
j_call: TRBJ2-1; clone_size: -; v_call: TRBV14; cdr3_length: 15; d_call: -; cdr3_aa: CASSQVSGFYNEQFF; cdr3_nt: TGTGCCAGCAGCCAAGTGTCCGGGTTCTACAATGAGCAGTTCTTC
j_call: TRBJ2-5; clone_size: -; v_call: TRBV10-1; cdr3_length: 13; d_call: -; cdr3_aa: CASNKGGEETQYF; cdr3_nt: TGCGCCAGCAATAAGGGCGGCGAAGAGACCCAGTACTTC
j_call: TRBJ2-7; clone_size: few; v_call: TRBV7-9; cdr3_length: 14; d_call: TRBD1; cdr3_aa: CASSPGTGGEEQYF; cdr3_nt: TGTGCCAGCAGCCCCGGGACAGGGGGCGAGGAGCAGTACTTC
j_call: TRBJ2-7; clone_size: many; v_call: TRBV20-1; cdr3_length: 14; d_call: TRBD1; cdr3_aa: CSARDLGQGYEQYF; cdr3_nt: TGCAGTGCTAGAGATTTGGGACAGGGCTACGAGCAGTACTTC
j_call: TRBJ1-5; clone_size: many; v_call: TRBV2; cdr3_length: 14; d_call: TRBD1; cdr3_aa: CASSTDRATGAQHF; cdr3_nt: TGTGCCAGCAGCACCGACAGGGCGACGGGGGCCCAGCATTTT
j_call: TRBJ1-3; clone_size: -; v_call: TRBV4-1; cdr3_length: 14; d_call: -; cdr3_aa: CASSPPGRRNTIYF; cdr3_nt: TGCGCCAGCAGCCCCCCGGGGCGTCGAAACACCATATATTTT
j_call: TRBJ1-4; clone_size: few; v_call: TRBV3-1; cdr3_length: 15; d_call: TRBD1; cdr3_aa: CASSPGGYPNEKLFF; cdr3_nt: TGTGCCAGCAGCCCAGGGGGGTATCCTAATGAAAAACTGTTTTTT
j_call: TRBJ1-5; clone_size: -; v_call: TRBV5-1; cdr3_length: 18; d_call: -; cdr3_aa: CASSLGPSSAYSNQPQHF; cdr3_nt: TGCGCCAGCAGCTTGGGACCTTCGTCGGCTTATAGCAATCAGCCCCAGCATTTT
j_call: TRBJ2-1; clone_size: many; v_call: TRBV7-9; cdr3_length: 12; d_call: TRBD2; cdr3_aa: CASKLAGGEQFF; cdr3_nt: TGTGCCAGCAAACTAGCGGGAGGCGAGCAGTTCTTC
j_call: TRBJ1-6; clone_size: few; v_call: TRBV7-2; cdr3_length: 14; d_call: TRBD1; cdr3_aa: CASRPTTGVSPLHF; cdr3_nt: TGTGCCAGCAGGCCGACGACAGGGGTTTCACCCCTCCACTTT
j_call: TRBJ1-1; clone_size: few; v_call: TRBV5-1; cdr3_length: 14; d_call: -; cdr3_aa: CASSFRVRDTEAFF; cdr3_nt: TGCGCCAGCAGCTTCCGGGTGCGAGACACTGAAGCTTTCTTT
j_call: TRBJ2-7; clone_size: -; v_call: TRBV2; cdr3_length: 16; d_call: TRBD2; cdr3_aa: CASRRLAGGDYYEQYF; cdr3_nt: TGTGCCAGCCGAAGGCTAGCGGGAGGTGACTACTACGAGCAGTACTTC
j_call: TRBJ2-1; clone_size: -; v_call: TRBV4-1; cdr3_length: 16; d_call: TRBD2; cdr3_aa: CASSQESASGVNEQFF; cdr3_nt: TGCGCCAGCAGCCAAGAATCGGCTAGCGGGGTAAATGAGCAGTTCTTC
j_call: TRBJ1-2; clone_size: -; v_call: TRBV24-1; cdr3_length: 13; d_call: TRBD1; cdr3_aa: CATSESGGYGYTF; cdr3_nt: TGTGCCACCAGTGAATCAGGGGGCTATGGCTACACCTTC
j_call: TRBJ1-1; clone_size: -; v_call: TRBV19; cdr3_length: 15; d_call: -; cdr3_aa: CASSIAWGRDTEAFF; cdr3_nt: TGTGCCAGTAGTATCGCATGGGGGAGGGACACTGAAGCTTTCTTT
j_call: TRBJ2-3; clone_size: many; v_call: TRBV2; cdr3_length: 16; d_call: -; cdr3_aa: CATTLTGPTSTDTQYF; cdr3_nt: TGTGCCACCACCCTCACAGGGCCCACGAGCACAGATACGCAGTATTTT
j_call: TRBJ2-3; clone_size: -; v_call: TRBV6-1; cdr3_length: 12; d_call: -; cdr3_aa: CASGTHQDTQYF; cdr3_nt: TGTGCCAGCGGGACTCATCAGGATACGCAGTATTTT
j_call: TRBJ2-1; clone_size: few; v_call: TRBV18; cdr3_length: 13; d_call: -; cdr3_aa: CASSPGRTNEQFF; cdr3_nt: TGTGCCAGCTCACCAGGACGGACCAATGAGCAGTTCTTC
j_call: TRBJ2-7; clone_size: many; v_call: TRBV2; cdr3_length: 15; d_call: TRBD2; cdr3_aa: CASRLKAGGPYEQYF; cdr3_nt: TGTGCCAGCAGGCTCAAAGCGGGAGGGCCCTACGAGCAGTACTTC
j_call: TRBJ2-2; clone_size: many; v_call: TRBV28; cdr3_length: 15; d_call: -; cdr3_aa: CASSLGQENTGELFF; cdr3_nt: TGTGCCAGCAGTTTAGGGCAGGAAAACACCGGGGAGCTGTTTTTT
j_call: TRBJ2-1; clone_size: -; v_call: TRBV27; cdr3_length: 13; d_call: -; cdr3_aa: CASKSADYNEQSF; cdr3_nt: TGTGCCAGCAAATCGGCAGACTACAATGAGCAGTCCTTC
j_call: TRBJ1-5; clone_size: -; v_call: TRBV11-2; cdr3_length: 12; d_call: TRBD1; cdr3_aa: CASRDRDRPQHF; cdr3_nt: TGTGCCAGCAGAGACAGGGATCGGCCCCAGCATTTT
j_call: TRBJ1-4; clone_size: many; v_call: TRBV5-1; cdr3_length: 13; d_call: -; cdr3_aa: CASSLDPHEKLFF; cdr3_nt: TGCGCCAGCAGCCTCGACCCCCACGAAAAACTGTTTTTT
j_call: TRBJ2-3; clone_size: many; v_call: TRBV20-1; cdr3_length: 10; d_call: -; cdr3_aa: CSATEDTQYF; cdr3_nt: TGCAGTGCTACAGAAGATACGCAGTATTTT
j_call: TRBJ1-1; clone_size: few; v_call: TRBV20-1; cdr3_length: 14; d_call: -; cdr3_aa: CSKREGEGRTEAFF; cdr3_nt: TGCAGTAAGAGGGAGGGTGAGGGTAGGACTGAAGCTTTCTTT
j_call: TRBJ1-4; clone_size: -; v_call: TRBV12-3/TRBV12-4; cdr3_length: 15; d_call: -; cdr3_aa: CASSLARGFYEKLFF; cdr3_nt: TGTGCCAGCAGTTTAGCGCGGGGGTTTTATGAAAAACTGTTTTTT
j_call: TRBJ2-1; clone_size: few; v_call: TRBV7-6; cdr3_length: 14; d_call: -; cdr3_aa: CASSQYPQGNEQFF; cdr3_nt: TGTGCCAGCAGCCAATATCCTCAGGGTAATGAGCAGTTCTTC